Each of the 19 T cell receptor beta chains below was sequenced from the same sample in a study of Ad26.COV2.S vaccination and SARS-CoV-2 variants. TCRdb's copy holds only in-frame clones and misses some; the assay was immunoSEQ multiplex PCR. The sample has 350,000 to 450,000 clones; approximately 92% are singletons. Treatment: over 15 received Ad26.COV2.S at low or high dose, single or two shots; roughly 5 received placebo; per-sample allocation not given. Repertoires come from day 63 after the first vaccine or placebo injection. Material: peripheral blood, obtained in a trial of Ad26.COV2.S vaccine versus placebo. The receptors here all came from a person aged 18-60 years who received the Ad26.COV2.S COVID-19 vaccine or a placebo.

The gene calls are TRBV10-2 and TRBJ1-1, with 7 bases that match TRBD1. This CDR3 contains 14 residues. Germline CDR1 WSHSY, CDR2 SAAADI. V lost 6 bases and J lost 3; bases outside the gene matches: 7. The CDR3 bases are TGCGCCAGCAGACTGACAGGGTCTGACACTGAAGCTTTCTTT. Protein product: CASRLTGSDTEAFF.

DNA of the CDR3: TGCGCCAGCAGCCAACAGGAGAACTATGGCTACACCTTC. It codes for CASSQQENYGYTF. The rearrangement joins TRBV4-1 to TRBJ1-2, with D hard to call. Germline values: CDR1 MGHRA, CDR2 YSYEKL. The CDR3 covers 13 residues. The V end lost 2 bases, the J end lost 2 bases, and 6 bases lay between the germline ends.

This chain joins TRBV19 and TRBJ1-2; 8 nucleotides match TRBD1. The V segment lost 3 bases and the J segment 1 base; nucleotides outside the gene matches: 13. This CDR3 is built from 18 residues. Germline V gene lookup returns CDR1 LNHDA and CDR2 SQIVND (reference sequence). CDR3: CASSIGGQGAPYNYGYTF. In nucleotides, the CDR3 is TGTGCCAGTAGTATCGGTGGGCAGGGGGCCCCTTATAACTATGGCTACACCTTC.

The chain joins TRBV30 to TRBJ1-5; 10 positions match TRBD1. V shed 0 bases, J shed 4 bases, and the junction held 9 bases outside the gene matches. The CDR3 runs to 17 residues. Germline CDR1 GTSNPN, CDR2 SVGIG (reference sequence). CDR3 in DNA: TGTGCCTGGAGTGTAGGGAGTTGGGACAGGGGTAATCAGCCCCAGCATTTT. It is translated as CAWSVGSWDRGNQPQHF.

The table lists this clone with a count of one. The chain carries TRBV7-2 and TRBJ2-2; TRBD2 matches 9 bases. CDR3 length: 18 residues. CDR1 and CDR2 from the germline V gene are SGHTA and FQGNSA. The J segment lost 2 bases and the V segment lost 2 bases, leaving 9 bases of the junction unmatched. CDR3 nucleotides: TGTGCCAGCAGCTTAAGATCCCGCGGGGGGGCAAACACCGGGGAGCTGTTTTTT. It translates to CASSLRSRGGANTGELFF.

This rearrangement joins TRBV5-6 to TRBJ1-5; unclear D gene. V shed 2 bases and J shed 2 bases, with 8 bases lying between them. Germline V gene data show CDR1 as SGHDT and CDR2 as YYEEEE. The CDR3 runs 14 residues. CDR3 amino acids: CASSFREGNQPQHF. The CDR3 bases are TGTGCCAGCAGCTTTAGGGAGGGCAATCAGCCCCAGCATTTT.

The rearrangement joins TRBV9 to TRBJ2-1; D is possibly TRBD2 (5 bases). Germline V gene data show CDR1 as SGDLS and CDR2 as YYNGEE. Trimming removed 3 bases at V and 9 bases at J, with 16 bases between. The CDR3 has 14 residues. The CDR3 protein is CASSAVPGSLEQFF. CDR3 bases: TGTGCCAGCAGCGCTGTACCGGGATCCCTTGAGCAGTTCTTC.

The chain has TRBV3-1 (or the pseudogene TRBV3-2) and TRBJ1-2; tentatively, D is TRBD1 (6 bases). This CDR3 has 13 amino acids. Trimming removed 0 bases at V and 6 bases at J, with 8 bases between. Germline V gives CDR1 LGHDT, CDR2 YNNKEL (reference sequence). The CDR3 protein is CASSQDRGDGYTF. CDR3 DNA sequence: TGTGCCAGCAGCCAAGATAGGGGGGATGGCTACACCTTC.

The chain links TRBV6-2 or TRBV6-3 to TRBJ2-1; D is ambiguous. This CDR3 region has 12 residues. The germline CDR1 and CDR2 sequences are MNHEY and SVGEGT. Trimming took off 2 bases at V and 8 bases at J, with 7 bases between the two ends. The CDR3 here is CASSYTAYEQFF. The CDR3 nucleotides read TGTGCCAGCAGTTACACGGCGTATGAGCAGTTCTTC.

The chain recombines TRBV4-3 with TRBJ1-2, with no clear D. V was clipped by 0 bases and J by 3 bases, with 14 bases between them. Germline values: CDR1 LGHNA, CDR2 YSLEER. This CDR3 has 16 residues. The CDR3 bases are TGCGCCAGCAGCCAAGACGCTGCAGTAGGGTACTATGGCTACACCTTC. Amino acid sequence: CASSQDAAVGYYGYTF.

This clone was counted once. The sample has other DNA sequences that encode this CDR3 too. The V call is TRBV28, the J call TRBJ2-7; 9 bases align to TRBD1. J lost 4 bases, V lost 7 bases, and 8 bases had no gene match. CDR1 is MDHEN and CDR2 is SYDVKM in the germline V gene. The CDR3 consists of 14 residues. The chain's CDR3 is CASIPSDRGYEQYF. For the CDR3, the DNA is TGTGCCAGCATCCCTTCGGACAGGGGTTACGAGCAGTACTTC.

This sequence joins TRBV6-5 and TRBJ2-4; TRBD2 is a possible D gene (6 bases). In germline, CDR1 is MNHEY, CDR2 SVGAGI. V was shortened by 7 bases and J by 5 bases, with 12 bases between the two germline ends. The CDR3 totals 13 residues. CDR3 DNA sequence: TGTGCCAGCACCGGCGGGGCCCAAAACATTCAGTACTTC. Protein: CASTGGAQNIQYF.

The chain joins TRBV28 to TRBJ1-1, with 10 positions matching TRBD1. Trimming cost V 4 bases and J 3 bases; bases outside gene matches: 5. From germline, CDR1 is MDHEN and CDR2 SYDVKM. This CDR3 is built from 15 residues. For the CDR3, the DNA is TGTGCCAGCAGTTCGTTGACAGGGGGCTACACTGAAGCTTTCTTT. The encoded protein is CASSSLTGGYTEAFF. Supplemented by reference TRBV28 and TRBJ1-1, the full variable domain reads DVKVTQSSRYLVKRTGEKVFLECVQDMDHENMFWYRQDPGLGLRLIYFSYDVKMKEKGDIPEGYSVSREKKERFSLILESASTNQTSMYLCASSSLTGGYTEAFFGQGTRLTVV.

V usage is TRBV27 and J usage is TRBJ2-1; 14 nucleotides line up with TRBD2. The germline V gene has CDR1 MNHEY and CDR2 SMNVEV (reference sequence). With 6 bases clipped from V and 0 bases from J, the junction kept 13 bases outside the gene matches. The CDR3 loop spans 20 amino acids. The CDR3 DNA follows: TGTGCCAGCAGACACAAAAAGACTAGCGGGGGGGTCCCCTCCTACAATGAGCAGTTCTTC. Its protein is CASRHKKTSGGVPSYNEQFF.

The J gene is TRBJ1-1, the V gene TRBV9; 8 nucleotides agree with TRBD1. The CDR3 covers 16 residues. V lost 0 bases and J lost 4; bases outside the gene matches: 8. CDR1 and CDR2 (germline): SGDLS, YYNGEE. CDR3 residues: CASSVGQGSLGTEAFF. The CDR3 coding sequence is TGTGCCAGCAGCGTAGGACAGGGGAGTTTAGGCACTGAAGCTTTCTTT. The whole variable domain, filled in from reference TRBV9 and TRBJ1-1, reads DSGVTQTPKHLITATGQRVTLRCSPRSGDLSVYWYQQSLDQGLQFLIQYYNGEERAKGNILERFSAQQFPDLHSELNLSSLELGDSALYFCASSVGQGSLGTEAFFGQGTRLTVV.

The gene calls are TRBV28 and TRBJ2-4, with 11 positions matching TRBD2. The ends lost 6 bases at V and 11 bases at J; junction bases unmatched: 15. The length of the CDR3 is 16 residues. Germline V gene lookup returns CDR1 MDHEN and CDR2 SYDVKM. The CDR3 is CASSEETSGVRGVQYF. For the CDR3, the DNA is TGTGCCAGCAGCGAAGAGACTAGCGGGGTCCGGGGGGTTCAGTACTTC.

The V gene is TRBV19, the J gene TRBJ2-1; weak D call: TRBD1 (6 bases). This CDR3 contains 13 residues. The germline V gene has CDR1 LNHDA and CDR2 SQIVND (reference sequence). V lost 4 bases, J lost 8 bases, and 12 bases lay in between. As DNA, the CDR3 is TGTGCCAGTAGTAATCACAGGGTCGATGAGCAGTTCTTC. Its protein is CASSNHRVDEQFF.

The genes are TRBV19 and TRBJ1-5; no clear D gene. V shed 3 bases and J shed 1 base, with 10 bases lying between them. This CDR3 comprises 15 residues. Germline V CDR1 and CDR2: LNHDA, SQIVND (reference sequence). The CDR3 spells CASSIGWLSNQPQHF. DNA of the CDR3: TGTGCCAGTAGTATCGGCTGGCTGAGCAATCAGCCCCAGCATTTT.

The chain is built from TRBV29-1 and TRBJ1-5; no clear D. The length of the CDR3 is 13 residues. V lost 7 bases, J lost 5 bases, and 15 bases lay in between. Germline values: CDR1 SQVTM, CDR2 ANQGSEA. CDR3 nucleotides: TGCAGCGCCAACTCTGGTGGGGATCAGCCCCAGCATTTT. This translates into CSANSGGDQPQHF.